The 25 T cell receptor beta chains in this list originate from one sample, sequenced in a study of CD8 T cells in Susac syndrome. Random hexamers were used to reverse transcribe about 0.5 to 1 ug of RNA. TCRdb reprocessed the immunoSEQ multiplex PCR reads with MiXCR, giving one entry per CDR3 protein. The table shows 140,000 or so distinct CDR3 sequences, with approximately 93% occurring only once. The sequencing input was CD4+ T cells from PBMCs. These receptors were collected from a human donor in good health.

In DNA, the CDR3 is TGTGCCGACGCAAAGTGGGTGCTTTCGCCCACTCGGGGGTCCTACAATGAGCAGTTCTTC. As protein: CADAKWVLSPTRGSYNEQFF. This chain links TRBV2 with TRBJ2-1; the D gene is possibly TRBD2 (6 bases). This CDR3 has 20 amino acids. V dropped 11 bases and J dropped 1 base, with 33 bases sitting between them. Germline V lookup: CDR1 SNHLY, CDR2 FYNNEI. Full variable domain (remainder filled in from reference TRBV2 and TRBJ2-1): EPEVTQTPSHQVTQMGQEVILRCVPISNHLYFYWYRQILGQKVEFLVSFYNNEISEKSEIFDDQFSVERPDGSNFTLKIRSTKLEDSAMYFCADAKWVLSPTRGSYNEQFFGPGTRLTVL.

The V and J genes are TRBV5-1 and TRBJ1-5, with TRBD1 as a possible D gene (6 bases). Germline V gene lookup returns CDR1 SGHRS and CDR2 YFSETQ. Trimming removed 4 bases at V and 2 bases at J, with 16 bases between. This CDR3 contains 16 residues. In DNA form, the CDR3 reads TGCGCCAGCAGCCCTCTCCCCAGGGGAGGCAATCAGCCCCAGCATTTT. Its protein is CASSPLPRGGNQPQHF. Together with reference TRBV5-1 and TRBJ1-5, the CDR3 gives the full variable domain: KAGVTQTPRYLIKTRGQQVTLSCSPISGHRSVSWYQQTPGQGLQFLFEYFSETQRNKGNFPGRFSGRQFSNSRSEMNVSTLELGDSALYLCASSPLPRGGNQPQHFGDGTRLSIL.

This clonotype was seen a single time. This sequence joins TRBV27 and TRBJ2-5; D might be TRBD2 (6 bases). The V and J ends lost 6 bases and 5 bases respectively, with 22 bases between them. Looked up from germline, CDR1 is MNHEY and CDR2 is SMNVEV (reference sequence). The CDR3 has 16 amino acids. The DNA for the CDR3 is TGTGCCAGCAGCCGACGACTAGACCCCTCCCGGGAGACCCAGTACTTC. Protein product: CASSRRLDPSRETQYF.

The CDR3 protein is CASSRSGQEYNEQFF. CDR3 nucleotides: TGTGCCAGCTCACGTTCGGGACAGGAATACAATGAGCAGTTCTTC. The J gene is TRBJ2-1, the V gene TRBV18; 8 bases agree with TRBD1. CDR1 is KGHSH, CDR2 LQKENI, per germline. This CDR3 region has 15 residues. The trim removed 4 bases at V and 4 bases at J, leaving 6 bases unmatched.

The chain employs TRBV5-6 and TRBJ1-5, with a tentative D call TRBD1 (6 bases). Deletions cut 4 bases from V and 6 bases from J, with 17 bases between. The germline gives CDR1 SGHDT, CDR2 YYEEEE. The CDR3 contains 15 residues. The CDR3 DNA reads TGTGCCAGCAGCCCATACACAGGGCGAAGTCAGCCCCAGCATTTT. It specifies CASSPYTGRSQPQHF. The full variable domain, rest sourced from reference TRBV5-6 and TRBJ1-5, is DAGVTQSPTHLIKTRGQQVTLRCSPKSGHDTVSWYQQALGQGPQFIFQYYEEEERQRGNFPDRFSGHQFPNYSSELNVNALLLGDSALYLCASSPYTGRSQPQHFGDGTRLSIL.

This chain connects TRBV6-6 to TRBJ2-5; unclear D gene. The length of the CDR3 is 12 residues. CDR1 is MNHNY and CDR2 is SVGAGI in the germline V gene (reference sequence). The V gene lost 6 bases and the J gene lost 4 bases, with 9 bases spanning the gap. CDR3 nucleotide sequence: TGTGCCAGCAGCCCCATGTCAGAGACCCAGTACTTC. Protein sequence: CASSPMSETQYF.

The J gene is TRBJ1-1, the V gene TRBV7-2; D possibly corresponds to TRBD1 (6 bases). Trimming took 4 bases from V and 6 from J, leaving 9 bases between them. Germline V gives CDR1 SGHTA, CDR2 FQGNSA. The CDR3 extends over 12 amino acids. CDR3 protein: CASSWGRSEAFF. Written as DNA, the CDR3 is TGTGCCAGCAGCTGGGGGCGCTCTGAAGCTTTCTTT.

This rearrangement joins TRBV19 to TRBJ2-1; D is unclear. Trimming shortened V by 5 bases and J by 2 bases, and 7 bases separated the two germline ends. Per germline, CDR1 LNHDA and CDR2 SQIVND (reference sequence). CDR3 length: 13 amino acids. DNA for the CDR3: TGTGCCAGTAGTCTGGGGACCTACAATGAGCAGTTCTTC. Encoded protein: CASSLGTYNEQFF.

The chain is built from TRBV3-1 and TRBJ1-2; D is possibly TRBD1 (5 bases). In germline, CDR1 is LGHDT, CDR2 YNNKEL (reference sequence). The CDR3 loop spans 12 amino acids. V shed 5 bases and J shed 8 bases, with 12 bases lying between them. In DNA, the CDR3 is TGTGCCAGCAGCAACACAGGAGAAGGCTACACCTTC. Its protein is CASSNTGEGYTF.

This clonotype was found a few times. V gene TRBV3-1 combines with J gene TRBJ2-7; 10 positions match TRBD2. There are 16 residues in the CDR3. V was pared by 4 bases and J by 4 bases, with 10 bases of the junction left unmatched. Germline V gives CDR1 LGHDT, CDR2 YNNKEL (reference sequence). CDR3 coding DNA: TGTGCCAGCAGCCTGAAAAGGGGACTAGCGATGTACGAGCAGTACTTC. Translating gives CASSLKRGLAMYEQYF.

The genes are TRBV5-1 and TRBJ1-4; possible D gene TRBD1, 5 bases. CDR1 is SGHRS and CDR2 is YFSETQ in the germline V gene. The ends were cut back, 3 bases at V and 5 bases at J, with 14 bases in the middle. The CDR3 is 15 residues long. CDR3 amino acids: CASSSGTSANEKLFF. The CDR3 nucleotides are TGCGCCAGCAGCTCAGGGACCTCCGCGAATGAAAAACTGTTTTTT.

This chain's CDR3 is CATSRDTGELFF. CDR3 bases: TGTGCCACCAGCAGAGACACCGGGGAGCTGTTTTTT. The gene calls are TRBV15 and TRBJ2-2; D is unclear. This CDR3 has 12 amino acids. Trimming took 0 bases from V and 4 from J, leaving 0 bases between them. CDR1 is LNHNV, CDR2 YYDKDF, per germline (reference sequence). Full variable domain (remainder filled in from reference TRBV15 and TRBJ2-2): DAMVIQNPRYQVTQFGKPVTLSCSQTLNHNVMYWYQQKSSQAPKLLFHYYDKDFNNEADTPDNFQSRRPNTSFCFLDIRSPGLGDTAMYLCATSRDTGELFFGEGSRLTVL.

This chain links TRBV10-3 with TRBJ2-3, with TRBD2 matching over 10 bases. Germline V gene data show CDR1 as ENHRY and CDR2 as SYGVKD. Losses at the gene ends were 0 bases for V and 4 bases for J; bases not matched to a gene: 4. The CDR3 loop spans 16 amino acids. CDR3 bases: TGTGCCATCAGTGAGTCCAGCGGGAGGGCCCCAGATACGCAGTATTTT. It translates to CAISESSGRAPDTQYF.

In this sample, this clonotype turned up a few times. The chain is built from TRBV12-3 or TRBV12-4 and TRBJ2-3; tentative D call: TRBD2 (5 bases). Trimming removed 5 bases from V and 4 bases from J, with 10 bases in between. This CDR3 spans 13 amino acids. DNA of the CDR3: TGTGCCAGCAGTCTAACGGGGTCAGATACGCAGTATTTT. Protein: CASSLTGSDTQYF.

The V and J genes are TRBV13 and TRBJ1-1, with 10 bases aligning to TRBD1. Germline assignment: CDR1 PRHDT and CDR2 FYEKMQ (reference sequence). V was pared by 2 bases and J by 1 base, with 10 bases of the junction left unmatched. This CDR3 comprises 18 residues. CDR3 region: CASSLLSLGQGSNTEAFF. Here the CDR3 DNA reads TGTGCCAGCAGCTTACTCTCCCTGGGACAGGGGTCGAACACTGAAGCTTTCTTT.

There are a few counts of this clonotype. The V gene is TRBV2, the J gene TRBJ2-7; possible D gene TRBD1, 5 bases. The CDR3 is 12 residues long. CDR1 is SNHLY and CDR2 is FYNNEI in the germline V gene. Trimming took off 8 bases at V and 0 bases at J, with 8 bases between the two ends. As DNA, the CDR3 is TGTGCCAGCTCCGACAGCTCCTACGAGCAGTACTTC. The encoded protein is CASSDSSYEQYF.

This chain uses TRBV13 with TRBJ2-7, with 10 bases matching TRBD2. The CDR3 runs to 15 residues. Trimming removed 5 bases from V and 6 bases from J; junction bases left unmatched: 10. Germline lookup yields CDR1 PRHDT and CDR2 FYEKMQ (reference sequence). CDR3 sequence: CASSPRGLAEAEQYF. CDR3 coding DNA: TGTGCCAGCAGCCCCCGTGGACTAGCGGAGGCCGAGCAGTACTTC.

The chain joins TRBV20-1 to TRBJ2-3; 9 bases match TRBD2. Germline assignment: CDR1 DFQATT and CDR2 SNEGSKA (reference sequence). V dropped 1 base and J dropped 2; count of bases not matched to a gene: 4. The CDR3 sequence is 15 residues long. The CDR3 spells CSARVSGGNTDTQYF. As DNA, the CDR3 is TGCAGTGCTAGAGTTAGCGGGGGAAACACAGATACGCAGTATTTT.

The chain joins TRBV7-2 to TRBJ2-1, with a possible D match to TRBD1 (6 bases). The germline V gene encodes CDR1 SGHTA and CDR2 FQGNSA. Trimming left V 2 bases short and J 4 bases short, with 15 bases between. CDR3 length equals 16 residues. CDR3 DNA: TGTGCCAGCAGCTTATACTCGACAGGCTCGTACAATGAGCAGTTCTTC. Protein product: CASSLYSTGSYNEQFF.

V and J are TRBV10-1 and TRBJ2-2; D is unresolved. Germline lookup yields CDR1 WNHNN and CDR2 SYGVQD (reference sequence). The CDR3 loop spans 14 amino acids. V was clipped by 6 bases and J by 6 bases, with 14 bases between them. The CDR3 nucleotides are TGCGCCAGCAGACCTTCCGTGGCATCCGGGGAGCTGTTTTTT. Residues: CASRPSVASGELFF.

V is TRBV9 and J is TRBJ2-1; no clear D. Germline CDR1 is SGDLS and CDR2 is YYNGEE. This CDR3 comprises 14 residues. Between the trimmed V and J ends, which lost 0 bases and 7 bases, there was a span of 11 bases. This CDR3 is CASSVVVGQNEQFF. The CDR3 DNA follows: TGTGCCAGCAGCGTAGTGGTGGGTCAAAATGAGCAGTTCTTC.

The count of this clonotype is one. This chain uses TRBV20-1 with TRBJ2-6; 14 nucleotides match TRBD2. From germline, CDR1 is DFQATT and CDR2 SNEGSKA (reference sequence). The length of the CDR3 is 18 residues. J gave up 3 bases and V 0 bases, and 4 bases lay outside the gene matches. The CDR3 coding sequence is TGCAGTGCTAGAGATGCGGGACTAGCGGGAGTTGGGGCCAACGTCCTGACTTTC. It codes for CSARDAGLAGVGANVLTF.

For the CDR3, the DNA is TGTGCCAGCAGCGCAACAGGGGACACCGGGGAGCTGTTTTTT. Amino acids: CASSATGDTGELFF. The chain couples TRBV9 to TRBJ2-2; the match to TRBD1 covers 7 bases. J lost 3 bases, V lost 3 bases, and 2 bases had no gene match. Germline V gene lookup returns CDR1 SGDLS and CDR2 YYNGEE. The CDR3 length is 14 residues.

In this sample, this clonotype turned up once. The chain uses TRBV20-1 and TRBJ2-1; 7 positions agree with TRBD2. Trimming at V came to 7 bases and at J to 7 bases, leaving 10 bases not matched to a gene. Germline assignment: CDR1 DFQATT and CDR2 SNEGSKA (reference sequence). The CDR3 spans 13 residues. The CDR3 sequence is CSVIGLEGNEQFF. The CDR3 coding sequence is TGCAGTGTTATCGGACTAGAGGGAAATGAGCAGTTCTTC.

The chain employs TRBV6-5 and TRBJ2-3; no firm D call. This CDR3 comprises 18 residues. With 0 bases removed from V and 0 bases from J, the gap between germline ends came to 16 bases. Germline V gives CDR1 MNHEY, CDR2 SVGAGI. The CDR3 loop is CASSYSNVRPSSTDTQYF. CDR3 sequence (DNA): TGTGCCAGCAGTTACTCGAACGTGAGGCCCTCTAGCACAGATACGCAGTATTTT.